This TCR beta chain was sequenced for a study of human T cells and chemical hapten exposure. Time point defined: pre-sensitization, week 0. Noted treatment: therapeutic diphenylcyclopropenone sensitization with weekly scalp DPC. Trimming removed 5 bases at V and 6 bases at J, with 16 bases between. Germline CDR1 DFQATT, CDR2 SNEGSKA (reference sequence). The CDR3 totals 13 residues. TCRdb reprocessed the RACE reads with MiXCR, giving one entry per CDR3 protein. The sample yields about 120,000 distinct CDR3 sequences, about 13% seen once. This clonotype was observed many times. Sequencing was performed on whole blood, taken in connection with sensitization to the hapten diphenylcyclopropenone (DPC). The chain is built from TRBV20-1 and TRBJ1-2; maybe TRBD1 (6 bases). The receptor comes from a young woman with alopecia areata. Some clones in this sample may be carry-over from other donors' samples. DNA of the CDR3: TGCAGTGCTGGGAGAACAGGGTCCAATGGCTACACCTTC. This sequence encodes CSAGRTGSNGYTF.